The subject of this entry is one TCR beta chain. Sequenced by immunoSEQ multiplex PCR; TCRdb stores in-frame clones only, minus some. The sample shows tens of thousands of clones, 88% of them seen only once. This sample was included in a study of PD-1 blockade in mismatch repair-deficient tumors. Germline lookup yields CDR1 SGHRS and CDR2 YFSETQ. The V gene lost 0 bases and the J gene lost 7 bases, with 13 bases spanning the gap. This CDR3 spans 14 amino acids. The input for sequencing was peripheral blood, taken 52 weeks after starting pembrolizumab. The sequence was obtained from an adult with mismatch repair-deficient cancer. The rearrangement uses TRBV5-1 and TRBJ1-2, with D possibly matching TRBD1 (5 bases). CDR3 nucleotide sequence: TGCGCCAGCAGCTTGGCCCGCGGGGGTGCTGGCTACACCTTC. The encoded protein is CASSLARGGAGYTF. The full variable domain, with the rest looked up from reference TRBV5-1 and TRBJ1-2, is KAGVTQTPRYLIKTRGQQVTLSCSPISGHRSVSWYQQTPGQGLQFLFEYFSETQRNKGNFPGRFSGRQFSNSRSEMNVSTLELGDSALYLCASSLARGGAGYTFGSGTRLTVV.